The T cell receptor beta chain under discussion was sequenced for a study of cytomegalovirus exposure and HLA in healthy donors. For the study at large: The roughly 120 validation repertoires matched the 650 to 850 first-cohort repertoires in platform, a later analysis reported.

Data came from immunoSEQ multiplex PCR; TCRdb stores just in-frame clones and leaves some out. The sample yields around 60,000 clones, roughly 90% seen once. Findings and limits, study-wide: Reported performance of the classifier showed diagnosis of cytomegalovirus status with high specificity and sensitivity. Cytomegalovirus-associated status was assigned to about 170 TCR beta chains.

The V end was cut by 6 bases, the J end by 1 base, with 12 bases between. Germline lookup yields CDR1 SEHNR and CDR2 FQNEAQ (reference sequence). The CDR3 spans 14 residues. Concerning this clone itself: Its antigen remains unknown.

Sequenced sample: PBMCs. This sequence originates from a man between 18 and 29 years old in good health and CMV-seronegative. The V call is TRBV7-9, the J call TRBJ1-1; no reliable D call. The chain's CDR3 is CASRKDYRNTEAFF. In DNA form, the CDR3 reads TGTGCCAGCAGAAAGGACTATCGGAACACTGAAGCTTTCTTT.